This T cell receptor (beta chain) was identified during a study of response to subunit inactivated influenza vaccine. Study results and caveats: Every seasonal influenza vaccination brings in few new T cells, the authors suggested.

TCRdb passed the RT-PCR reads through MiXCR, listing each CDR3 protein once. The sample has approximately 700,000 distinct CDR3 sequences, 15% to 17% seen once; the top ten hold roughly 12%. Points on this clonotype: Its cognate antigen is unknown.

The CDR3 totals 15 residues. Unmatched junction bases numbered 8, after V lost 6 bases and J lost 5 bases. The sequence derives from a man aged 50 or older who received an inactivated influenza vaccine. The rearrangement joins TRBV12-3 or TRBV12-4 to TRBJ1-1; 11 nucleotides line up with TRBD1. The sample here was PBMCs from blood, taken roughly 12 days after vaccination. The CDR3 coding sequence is TGTGCCAGCAGACAAAGGACAGGGGGCTGGACTGAAGCTTTCTTT. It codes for CASRQRTGGWTEAFF.